The entry below describes one TCR beta chain. This entry is derived from a study of blood T cell repertoires in COVID-19. For the study at large: Acute-phase and convalescent COVID-19 samples originated in the United States, Italy and Spain. T cells, B-cell-depleted T cells, or PBMCs supplied cDNA or gDNA.

The germline V gene has CDR1 MNHEY and CDR2 SVGAGI. V lost 5 bases and J 7 bases, leaving 20 bases between the germline ends. The CDR3 is made up of 15 amino acids. Original methodology: Researchers report that nucleated cell counts were estimated from reference gene primer amplification. Measured with immunoSEQ multiplex PCR; TCRdb has only the in-frame clones, and not every one. D and trimming were read from the DNA, whereas the V and J calls and clone size are those reported in that table. The repertoire holds about 110,000 clones, with around 83% as singletons. Sequenced input: peripheral blood. The J gene is TRBJ1-2, the V gene TRBV6-5; unclear D gene. This clonotype was sampled from a man aged 35-49 years with acute or convalescent COVID-19. Here the CDR3 reads CASSHPSGNVAGYTF. The CDR3 bases are TGTGCCAGCAGTCACCCGAGCGGGAATGTGGCTGGCTACACCTTC.